This paragraph reports one T cell receptor (beta chain). Profiled with immunoSEQ multiplex PCR; TCRdb holds only in-frame clones, not every one. The repertoire holds a few hundred thousand clones, with about nine tenths as singletons. The CDR3 has 15 residues. The J segment lost 3 bases and the V segment lost 6 bases, leaving 7 bases of the junction unmatched. Germline values: CDR1 LNHDA, CDR2 SQIVND (reference sequence). The data originate from a study of blood T cell repertoires in COVID-19. Study as a whole: Nucleic acid was either cDNA or gDNA, and it came from T cells, B-cell-depleted T cells, or PBMCs.

The chain carries TRBV19 and TRBJ1-1, with 10 nucleotides matching TRBD1. The origin of this receptor is a man aged 30 to 39 who had recovered from COVID-19. The sample was PBMCs or T cells enriched from blood (not recorded which). CDR3 in amino acids: CASSPGQGLYTEAFF. Here the CDR3 DNA reads TGTGCCAGTAGCCCGGGACAGGGGTTATACACTGAAGCTTTCTTT.